The 19 T cell receptor beta chains presented below share a single source sample, sequenced in a study of Tregs in tolerant kidney transplant recipients. Some clones are missing from TCRdb's copy, which holds only in-frame ones; the method was immunoSEQ multiplex PCR. The table has tens of thousands of clones, more than 85% seen once; the top ten hold approximately 0.5%. Here the sequenced sample was CD4+ T cells from blood, taken before the transplant. The receptors shown here come from a human donor who received a combined kidney and bone marrow transplant.

This clone has a handful of counts. V usage is TRBV12-5 and J usage is TRBJ1-4; tentatively, D is TRBD1 (6 bases). The CDR3 extends over 14 amino acids. CDR1 is LGHNT, CDR2 FRNRAP, per germline. Trimming removed 6 bases from V and 6 bases from J, with 14 bases in between. The CDR3 spells CASGLQGGHEKLFF. For the CDR3, the DNA is TGTGCTAGTGGCCTACAGGGCGGCCATGAAAAACTGTTTTTT.

The chain carries TRBV4-2 and TRBJ2-5; tentatively, D is TRBD2 (6 bases). CDR1 is LGHNA and CDR2 is YNFKEQ in the germline V gene. This CDR3 spans 17 amino acids. V dropped 2 bases and J dropped 5 bases, with 21 bases sitting between them. CDR3 in DNA: TGTGCCAGCAGCCAAAACTTGGGGGTCCCCGGGAGCGAGACCCAGTACTTC. Encoded protein: CASSQNLGVPGSETQYF.

J is TRBJ2-2 and V is TRBV7-9; TRBD1 aligns across 7 bases. Germline CDR1 and CDR2: SEHNR and FQNEAQ (reference sequence). V dropped 3 bases and J dropped 4; count of bases not matched to a gene: 8. The CDR3 has 16 amino acids. CDR3 residues: CASSFLLTGFTGELFF. The CDR3 region has the DNA TGTGCCAGCAGCTTCCTTTTGACAGGGTTCACCGGGGAGCTGTTTTTT.

The V call is TRBV6-1, the J call TRBJ2-5; D perhaps matches TRBD2 (6 bases). From germline, CDR1 is MNHNS and CDR2 SASEGT. V lost 7 bases and J lost 4, with 16 bases in between. This CDR3 spans 14 amino acids. CDR3 coding DNA: TGTGCCAGCACCCTAGGAGGGAAATTAGAGACCCAGTACTTC. Translating gives CASTLGGKLETQYF.

This chain links TRBV25-1 with TRBJ2-5, with 10 bases aligning to TRBD2. Germline CDR1 is MGHDK and CDR2 is SYGVNS. This CDR3 region has 18 residues. V shed 1 base and J 4 bases; nucleotides not matched to a gene: 12. The CDR3 bases are TGTGCCAGCAGTGAATTCACCCTAGCGGGGGTAAGAGTAGAGACCCAGTACTTC. This sequence encodes CASSEFTLAGVRVETQYF.

The chain joins TRBV6-5 to TRBJ1-3, with TRBD1 matching 7 bases. The length of the CDR3 is 16 residues. Unmatched junction bases numbered 6, after V lost 4 bases and J lost 0 bases. Per the germline V gene, CDR1 is MNHEY and CDR2 is SVGAGI. The DNA for the CDR3 is TGTGCCAGCAGTTCACAGGGGTTGAGCTCTGGAAACACCATATATTTT. It translates to CASSSQGLSSGNTIYF.

The gene calls are TRBV15 and TRBJ2-2; the D is unclear. This CDR3 has 14 residues. The germline V and J ends were trimmed by 0 bases and 7 bases, with 9 bases remaining between them. Germline-derived CDR1 and CDR2 are LNHNV and YYDKDF (reference sequence). The CDR3 bases are TGTGCCACCAGCAGAGATCGAAGAGACGGGGAGCTGTTTTTT. This encodes CATSRDRRDGELFF.

The chain joins TRBV6-6 to TRBJ1-1, with D possibly being TRBD1 (6 bases). This CDR3 contains 15 residues. The V end was cut by 4 bases, the J end by 3 bases, with 15 bases between. The V gene's germline CDR1 is MNHNY and CDR2 SVGAGI (reference sequence). The CDR3 DNA follows: TGTGCCAGCAGTTTCCAGGGGCCCGGGGACACTGAAGCTTTCTTT. It specifies CASSFQGPGDTEAFF.

The CDR3 DNA is TGTGCCAGCAGCTCTGGGACAGCCCACTACGAGCAGTACTTC. Protein sequence: CASSSGTAHYEQYF. The J gene is TRBJ2-7, the V gene TRBV7-9; TRBD1 aligns across 7 bases. CDR1 is SEHNR and CDR2 is FQNEAQ in the germline V gene (reference sequence). This CDR3 comprises 14 residues. J was trimmed by 3 bases and V by 4 bases; bases with no gene match: 6.

The chain is built from TRBV30 and TRBJ2-1; TRBD2 might be the D (6 bases). The CDR3 covers 13 residues. The V end was cut by 5 bases, the J end by 5 bases, with 13 bases between. The germline V gene encodes CDR1 GTSNPN and CDR2 SVGIG (reference sequence). In nucleotides, the CDR3 is TGTGCCTGGGTGGCTAGCGTTAACAATGAGCAGTTCTTC. This gives the protein CAWVASVNNEQFF.

This sequence joins TRBV5-6 and TRBJ2-2; the match to TRBD1 covers 7 bases. This CDR3 region has 16 residues. Germline CDR1 SGHDT, CDR2 YYEEEE. The V gene end was trimmed by 2 bases and the J gene end by 1 base; junction bases not matched to a gene: 5. CDR3: CASSFVGGLNTGELFF. The DNA of the CDR3 is TGTGCCAGCAGCTTTGTAGGGGGCCTGAACACCGGGGAGCTGTTTTTT.

V gene TRBV11-3 combines with J gene TRBJ2-5, with D perhaps matching TRBD2 (6 bases). V was cut by 2 bases and J by 5 bases, with 15 bases left in between. The V gene's germline CDR1 is SGHNT and CDR2 YENEEA. The CDR3 is 15 amino acids. The CDR3 DNA reads TGTGCCAGCAGCTTATCCCGAACCCGGGGGGAGACCCAGTACTTC. It translates to CASSLSRTRGETQYF.

This sequence joins TRBV6-5 and TRBJ2-4; 8 bases are a match to TRBD1. CDR3 size: 12 residues. Per germline, CDR1 MNHEY and CDR2 SVGAGI. After removal of 6 bases from V and 9 bases from J, the junction contained 4 bases not matched to a gene. The CDR3 region is CASSPGTGIQYF. The CDR3, as DNA: TGTGCCAGCAGCCCCGGGACAGGCATTCAGTACTTC.

The J gene is TRBJ2-7, the V gene TRBV7-2, with 9 bases lining up with TRBD1. J lost 1 base, V lost 7 bases, and 8 bases had no gene match. CDR3 length: 15 residues. Germline CDR1 is SGHTA and CDR2 is FQGNSA. CDR3 in DNA: TGTGCCAGCACCAGAACAGGGGGCCCTTCCTACGAGCAGTACTTC. Translated: CASTRTGGPSYEQYF.

The rearrangement uses TRBV7-6 and TRBJ2-1, with 11 bases that match TRBD2. The J segment lost 2 bases and the V segment lost 5 bases, leaving 2 bases of the junction unmatched. Germline V gene lookup returns CDR1 SGHVS and CDR2 FNYEAQ. The CDR3 contains 15 residues. The DNA of the CDR3 is TGTGCCAGCAGCCATAGCGGGGGGGCCTACAATGAGCAGTTCTTC. Translated: CASSHSGGAYNEQFF.

The J gene is TRBJ2-5, the V gene TRBV9; perhaps TRBD1 as D (6 bases). With the DNA end fitting TRBJ2-7 better, the J assignment may be wrong. CDR3 length: 12 amino acids. Germline CDR1 reads SGDLS; CDR2 reads YYNGEE. CDR3 coding DNA: TGTGCCAGCAGCGCGCAGGGGAACGAGCAGTACTTC. It is translated as CASSAQGNEQYF.

This chain links TRBV6-1 with TRBJ1-2; 7 bases align to TRBD1. Germline V gives CDR1 MNHNS, CDR2 SASEGT. The V gene end was trimmed by 5 bases and the J gene end by 3 bases; junction bases not matched to a gene: 6. CDR3 size: 14 residues. CDR3 bases: TGTGCCAGCAGTTTCCGGGACAGCTACTATGGCTACACCTTC. Translation: CASSFRDSYYGYTF.

The CDR3: CASMASGRVGDTQYF. The CDR3 DNA reads as TGTGCCAGCATGGCTAGCGGGAGGGTCGGAGATACGCAGTATTTT. The chain couples TRBV13 to TRBJ2-3; 12 bases are shared with TRBD2. The length of the CDR3 is 15 residues. Germline loops: CDR1 PRHDT, CDR2 FYEKMQ (reference sequence). The V gene end was trimmed by 7 bases and the J gene end by 5 bases; junction bases not matched to a gene: 7. Using reference TRBV13 and TRBJ2-3 for the parts outside the CDR3, the full variable domain is AAGVIQSPRHLIKEKRETATLKCYPIPRHDTVYWYQQGPGQDPQFLISFYEKMQSDKGSIPDRFSAQQFSDYHSELNMSSLELGDSALYFCASMASGRVGDTQYFGPGTRLTVL.

The gene calls are TRBV6-1 and TRBJ1-2, with TRBD1 matching over 9 bases. The CDR3 has 13 residues. The ends lost 7 bases at V and 7 bases at J; junction bases unmatched: 7. Germline-derived CDR1 and CDR2 are MNHNS and SASEGT. The CDR3 DNA reads TGTGCCAGCAATTACAGGGGGCGAGGTGGCTACACCTTC. Translating it yields CASNYRGRGGYTF.